The 5 T cell receptor beta chains below all came from one sample that was sequenced in a study of identical twins. TCRdb re-called the 5' RACE reads with MiXCR, one entry per CDR3 protein. The sample shows some 500,000 distinct CDR3 sequences, more than 9% of them seen only once. These data are also associated with another study on yellow fever vaccine responses in identical twins.

What was sequenced was PBMCs. These receptors all stem from a woman aged 18-30 years in good health.

In this sample, this clonotype turned up a few times. The J gene is TRBJ2-7, the V gene TRBV20-1; the D gene could be TRBD1 or TRBD2 (5 bases each). The CDR3 totals 13 residues. V dropped 5 bases and J dropped 2 bases, with 13 bases sitting between them. Germline V gene data show CDR1 as DFQATT and CDR2 as SNEGSKA (reference sequence). In DNA, the CDR3 is TGCAGTGCTCACCGGGACGGTACCTACGAGCAGTACTTC. It yields the protein CSAHRDGTYEQYF.

This clonotype showed up just a few times. The chain has TRBV2 and TRBJ2-1, with 10 bases that match TRBD1. The CDR3 is 16 amino acids. CDR1 is SNHLY and CDR2 is FYNNEI in the germline V gene. V trimming: 7 bases; J trimming: 4 bases; junction bases outside the gene matches: 10. The CDR3 nucleotides read TGTGCCAGCAAGACAGGGGGCCGCTTAAGATACAATGAGCAGTTCTTC. Translation: CASKTGGRLRYNEQFF. The variable domain in full, with the rest retrieved from reference TRBV2 and TRBJ2-1, is EPEVTQTPSHQVTQMGQEVILRCVPISNHLYFYWYRQILGQKVEFLVSFYNNEISEKSEIFDDQFSVERPDGSNFTLKIRSTKLEDSAMYFCASKTGGRLRYNEQFFGPGTRLTVL.

The J gene is TRBJ2-1, the V gene TRBV14; possibly TRBD2 for D (6 bases). V lost 3 bases and J 4 bases, leaving 13 bases between the germline ends. Germline CDR1 and CDR2: SGHDN and FVKESK. The CDR3 sequence is 15 residues long. The CDR3: CASSHRDSGYNEQFF. The CDR3, as DNA: TGTGCCAGCAGCCATAGGGATAGCGGATACAATGAGCAGTTCTTC.

This clonotype turned up a few times. The chain is built from TRBV10-3 and TRBJ1-5, with D hard to call. The germline V and J ends were trimmed by 8 bases and 5 bases, with 16 bases remaining between them. CDR3 size: 14 residues. Germline V CDR1 and CDR2: ENHRY, SYGVKD. The CDR3 is CAIGNRERDQPQHF. The DNA for the CDR3 is TGTGCCATCGGTAACAGAGAACGGGATCAGCCCCAGCATTTT.

This clonotype was seen many times. The V gene is TRBV29-1, the J gene TRBJ2-7; no firm D call. CDR3 size: 11 residues. The V gene lost 7 bases and the J gene lost 3 bases, with 10 bases spanning the gap. Germline values: CDR1 SQVTM, CDR2 ANQGSEA. CDR3 protein: CSGVANYEQYF. The CDR3 DNA is TGCAGCGGGGTGGCAAACTACGAGCAGTACTTC.